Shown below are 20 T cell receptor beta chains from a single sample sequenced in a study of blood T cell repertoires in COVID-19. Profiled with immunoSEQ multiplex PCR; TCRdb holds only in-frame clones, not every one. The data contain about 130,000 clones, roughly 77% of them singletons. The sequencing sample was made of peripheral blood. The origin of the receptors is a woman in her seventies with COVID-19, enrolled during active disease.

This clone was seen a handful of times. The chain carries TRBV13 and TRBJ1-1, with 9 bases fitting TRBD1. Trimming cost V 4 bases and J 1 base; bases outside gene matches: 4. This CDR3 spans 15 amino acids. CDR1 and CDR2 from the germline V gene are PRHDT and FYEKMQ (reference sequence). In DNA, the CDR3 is TGTGCCAGCAGCTACAGGGGGCGCGGGAACACTGAAGCTTTCTTT. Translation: CASSYRGRGNTEAFF.

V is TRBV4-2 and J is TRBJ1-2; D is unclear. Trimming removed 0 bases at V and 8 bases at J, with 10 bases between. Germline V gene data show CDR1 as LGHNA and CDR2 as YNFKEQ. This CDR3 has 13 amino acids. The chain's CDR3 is CASSQERSLGYTF. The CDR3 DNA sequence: TGTGCCAGCAGCCAAGAGCGCTCCCTCGGCTACACCTTC.

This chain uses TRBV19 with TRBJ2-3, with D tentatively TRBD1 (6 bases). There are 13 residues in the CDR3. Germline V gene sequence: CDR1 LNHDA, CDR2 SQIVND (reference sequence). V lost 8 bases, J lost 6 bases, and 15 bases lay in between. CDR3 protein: CASSTGTGDTQYF. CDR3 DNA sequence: TGTGCCAGTTCGACAGGAACGGGGGATACGCAGTATTTT.

In nucleotides, the CDR3 is TGTGCCAGCAGCCTAGGGGACAGGGGCGAAAAACTGTTTTTT. Its protein is CASSLGDRGEKLFF. The chain employs TRBV7-2 and TRBJ1-4; 10 nucleotides line up with TRBD1. The junction had 5 bases not matched to a gene; V was cut back by 5 bases and J by 8 bases. The CDR3 length is 14 residues. Germline CDR1 and CDR2: SGHTA and FQGNSA.

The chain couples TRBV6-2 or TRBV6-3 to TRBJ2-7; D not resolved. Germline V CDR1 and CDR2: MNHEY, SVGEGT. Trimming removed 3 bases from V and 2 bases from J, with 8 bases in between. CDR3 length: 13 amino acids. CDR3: CASSYGATYEQYF. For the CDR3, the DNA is TGTGCCAGCAGTTATGGAGCTACCTACGAGCAGTACTTC.

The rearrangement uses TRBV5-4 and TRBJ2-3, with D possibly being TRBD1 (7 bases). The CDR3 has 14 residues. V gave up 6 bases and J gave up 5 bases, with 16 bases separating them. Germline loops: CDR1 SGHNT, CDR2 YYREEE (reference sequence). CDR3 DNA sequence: TGTGCCAGCACCCAAGTGCAGGGGGGAGATACGCAGTATTTT. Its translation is CASTQVQGGDTQYF.

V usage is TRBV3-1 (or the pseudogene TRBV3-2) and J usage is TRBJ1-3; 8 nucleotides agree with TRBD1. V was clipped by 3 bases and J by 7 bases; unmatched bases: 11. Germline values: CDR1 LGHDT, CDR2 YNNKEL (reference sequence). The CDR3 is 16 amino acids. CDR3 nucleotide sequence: TGTGCCAGCAGCCAGTACCGGACAGGGCGGTCGAACACCATATATTTT. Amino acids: CASSQYRTGRSNTIYF.

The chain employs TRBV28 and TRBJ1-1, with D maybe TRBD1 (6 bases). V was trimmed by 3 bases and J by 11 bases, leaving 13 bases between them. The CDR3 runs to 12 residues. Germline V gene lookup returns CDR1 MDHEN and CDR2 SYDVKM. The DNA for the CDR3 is TGTGCCAGCAGTTTGACACAGGGCCTGGCTTTCTTT. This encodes CASSLTQGLAFF.

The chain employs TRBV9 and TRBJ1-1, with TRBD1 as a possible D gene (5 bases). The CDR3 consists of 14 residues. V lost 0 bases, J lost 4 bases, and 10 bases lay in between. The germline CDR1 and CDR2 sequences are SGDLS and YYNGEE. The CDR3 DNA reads TGTGCCAGCAGCGTAGGGGGCTCGGGCACTGAAGCTTTCTTT. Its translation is CASSVGGSGTEAFF. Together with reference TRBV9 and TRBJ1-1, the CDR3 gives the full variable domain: DSGVTQTPKHLITATGQRVTLRCSPRSGDLSVYWYQQSLDQGLQFLIQYYNGEERAKGNILERFSAQQFPDLHSELNLSSLELGDSALYFCASSVGGSGTEAFFGQGTRLTVV.

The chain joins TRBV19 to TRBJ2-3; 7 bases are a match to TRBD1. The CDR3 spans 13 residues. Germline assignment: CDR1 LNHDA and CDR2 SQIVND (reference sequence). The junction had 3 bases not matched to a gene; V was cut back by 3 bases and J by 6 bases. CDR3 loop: CASSIVDRDTQYF. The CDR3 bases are TGTGCCAGTAGTATCGTGGACAGGGATACGCAGTATTTT.

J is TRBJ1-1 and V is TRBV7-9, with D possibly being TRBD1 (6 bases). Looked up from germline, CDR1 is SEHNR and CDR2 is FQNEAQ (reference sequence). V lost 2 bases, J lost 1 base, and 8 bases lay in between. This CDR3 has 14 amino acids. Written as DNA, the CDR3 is TGTGCCAGCAGCTTAAAGGGACAGAACACTGAAGCTTTCTTT. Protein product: CASSLKGQNTEAFF.

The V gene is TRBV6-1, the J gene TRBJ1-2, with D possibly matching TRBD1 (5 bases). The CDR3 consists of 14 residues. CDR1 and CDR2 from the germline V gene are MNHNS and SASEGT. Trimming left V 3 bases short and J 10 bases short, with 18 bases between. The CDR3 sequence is CASSDFPQARVYTF. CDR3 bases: TGTGCCAGCAGTGATTTCCCACAGGCCCGAGTCTACACCTTC.

CDR3 sequence (DNA): TGTGCCAGTAGCCGACAGGGGGCTAACTATGGCTACACCTTC. Translated, it gives CASSRQGANYGYTF. The rearrangement joins TRBV19 to TRBJ1-2; 9 bases map to TRBD1. Per the germline V gene, CDR1 is LNHDA and CDR2 is SQIVND (reference sequence). The ends lost 6 bases at V and 0 bases at J; junction bases unmatched: 2. There are 14 residues in the CDR3.

In nucleotides, the CDR3 is TGTGCCAGCATGGGGCCCGCGAGTTACGAGCAGTACTTC. Protein product: CASMGPASYEQYF. The rearrangement links TRBV2 to TRBJ2-7; D may be TRBD1 (5 bases). Germline V lookup: CDR1 SNHLY, CDR2 FYNNEI. There are 13 residues in the CDR3. Trimming took off 7 bases at V and 4 bases at J, with 14 bases between the two ends.

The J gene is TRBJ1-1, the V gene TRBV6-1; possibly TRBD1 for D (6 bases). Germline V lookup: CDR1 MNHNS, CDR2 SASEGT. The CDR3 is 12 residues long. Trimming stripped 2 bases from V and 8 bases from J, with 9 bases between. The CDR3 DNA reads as TGTGCCAGCAGTGAAAGGGGGATAGAAGCTTTCTTT. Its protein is CASSERGIEAFF.

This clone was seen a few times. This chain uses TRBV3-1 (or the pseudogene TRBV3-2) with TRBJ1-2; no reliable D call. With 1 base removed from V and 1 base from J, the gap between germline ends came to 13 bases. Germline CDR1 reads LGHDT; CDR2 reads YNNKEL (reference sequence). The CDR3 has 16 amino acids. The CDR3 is CASSQGAPGLNYGYTF. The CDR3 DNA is TGTGCCAGCAGCCAAGGTGCACCAGGACTTAACTATGGCTACACCTTC.

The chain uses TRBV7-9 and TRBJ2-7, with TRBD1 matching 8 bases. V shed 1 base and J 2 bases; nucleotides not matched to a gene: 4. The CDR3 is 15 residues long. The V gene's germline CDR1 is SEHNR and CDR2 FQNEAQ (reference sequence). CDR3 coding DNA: TGTGCCAGCAGCTTAGAGGGACAGGAAACCTACGAGCAGTACTTC. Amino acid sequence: CASSLEGQETYEQYF.

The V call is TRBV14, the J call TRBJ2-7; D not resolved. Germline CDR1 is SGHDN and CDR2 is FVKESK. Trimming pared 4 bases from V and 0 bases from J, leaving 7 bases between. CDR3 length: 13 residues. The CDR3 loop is CASSPSSSYEQYF. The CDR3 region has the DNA TGTGCCAGCAGCCCCTCGAGCTCCTACGAGCAGTACTTC.

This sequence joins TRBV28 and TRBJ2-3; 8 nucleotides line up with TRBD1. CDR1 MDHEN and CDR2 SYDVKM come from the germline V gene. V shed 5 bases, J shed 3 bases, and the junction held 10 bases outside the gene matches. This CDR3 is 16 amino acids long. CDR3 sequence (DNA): TGTGCCAGCAGTGCTGCTGGACAGGGCGGGACAGATACGCAGTATTTT. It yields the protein CASSAAGQGGTDTQYF.

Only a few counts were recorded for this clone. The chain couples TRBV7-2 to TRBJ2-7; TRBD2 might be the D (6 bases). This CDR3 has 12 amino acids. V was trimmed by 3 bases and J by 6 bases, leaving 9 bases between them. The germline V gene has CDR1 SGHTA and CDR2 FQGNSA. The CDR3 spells CASSLGRGEQYF. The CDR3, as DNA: TGTGCCAGCAGCTTGGGGCGGGGCGAGCAGTACTTC.